A single sample is the source of the 22 T cell receptor beta chains below, sequenced in a study of T cell responses to AZD1222 COVID-19 vaccine. The protocol was immunoSEQ multiplex PCR, while the TCRdb copy is restricted to in-frame clones and leaves out a portion. The data hold around 150,000 clones, with around 90% observed a single time. This sample comprised peripheral blood, obtained 28 days after the second AZD1222 dose. Receptor source: an adult who received the AZD1222 COVID-19 vaccine.

This chain connects TRBV19 to TRBJ2-1; D gene unclear. The CDR3 contains 11 residues. Trimming left V 5 bases short and J 5 bases short, with 4 bases between. Germline V gene lookup returns CDR1 LNHDA and CDR2 SQIVND (reference sequence). The CDR3 reads CASSRDNEQFF. CDR3 coding DNA: TGTGCCAGTAGTCGCGACAATGAGCAGTTCTTC.

The V gene is TRBV6-5, the J gene TRBJ2-7; D is unclear. The ends were cut back, 10 bases at V and 0 bases at J, with 13 bases in the middle. The germline CDR1 and CDR2 sequences are MNHEY and SVGAGI. The CDR3 is 13 residues long. The CDR3 here is CATVGLSSYEQYF. The CDR3 coding sequence is TGTGCCACCGTGGGCCTAAGCTCCTACGAGCAGTACTTC.

The rearrangement uses TRBV5-6 and TRBJ2-7; D is tentatively TRBD1 or TRBD2 (6 bases each). Germline-derived CDR1 and CDR2 are SGHDT and YYEEEE. The CDR3 extends over 14 amino acids. Trimming left V 0 bases short and J 1 base short, with 8 bases between. CDR3 sequence: CASSLAGASYEQYF. In DNA form, the CDR3 reads TGTGCCAGCAGCTTGGCGGGGGCGTCCTACGAGCAGTACTTC.

The rearrangement links TRBV5-3 to TRBJ1-2, with D unresolved. TRBV5-3 is an ORF; its function is uncertain. CDR3 length: 17 amino acids. Deletions cut 4 bases from V and 2 bases from J, with 21 bases between. The CDR3 sequence is CARSTTPSVGLNYGYTF. As DNA, the CDR3 is TGTGCCAGAAGCACAACCCCTTCTGTAGGCCTAAACTATGGCTACACCTTC.

The chain has TRBV27 and TRBJ1-2, with TRBD1 matching over 7 bases. The CDR3 is 17 residues long. Per germline, CDR1 MNHEY and CDR2 SMNVEV (reference sequence). V lost 6 bases, J lost 3 bases, and 16 bases stayed unmatched. Written as DNA, the CDR3 is TGTGCCAGCAGAACATTTATCAGGGGGGGTTCTCACTATGGCTACACCTTC. This translates into CASRTFIRGGSHYGYTF.

V and J are TRBV9 and TRBJ1-4; D may be TRBD1 (5 bases). The CDR3 has 17 amino acids. Per germline, CDR1 SGDLS and CDR2 YYNGEE. V lost 3 bases and J lost 0, with 15 bases in between. This CDR3 is CASSAETAYTTNEKLFF. CDR3 DNA: TGTGCCAGCAGCGCCGAGACAGCCTACACAACTAATGAAAAACTGTTTTTT.

This chain links TRBV19 with TRBJ1-5; D is possibly TRBD1 (6 bases). Germline CDR1 reads LNHDA; CDR2 reads SQIVND (reference sequence). The length of the CDR3 is 15 residues. The V end was cut by 7 bases, the J end by 7 bases, with 20 bases between. CDR3 in amino acids: CASMYWGQGGQPQHF. The CDR3 nucleotides are TGTGCCAGTATGTACTGGGGTCAAGGGGGGCAGCCCCAGCATTTT.

The V gene is TRBV6-5, the J gene TRBJ1-1, with a possible D match to TRBD1 (6 bases). The germline V and J ends were trimmed by 6 bases and 7 bases, with 12 bases remaining between them. The CDR3 has 12 residues. Germline values: CDR1 MNHEY, CDR2 SVGAGI. The CDR3 DNA follows: TGTGCCAGCAGAGACCTCAGGGGTGAAGCTTTCTTT. Its protein is CASRDLRGEAFF.

This chain links TRBV5-4 with TRBJ2-7, with D possibly matching TRBD1 (5 bases). V was pared by 0 bases and J by 3 bases, with 19 bases between. CDR3 length: 17 amino acids. CDR1 is SGHNT and CDR2 is YYREEE in the germline V gene (reference sequence). Here the CDR3 DNA reads TGTGCCAGCAGCTTGGGGACGGGTGGTGACAGCCGCTACGAGCAGTACTTC. Translating it yields CASSLGTGGDSRYEQYF.

The chain is built from TRBV5-1 and TRBJ1-1; 7 bases align to TRBD1. The germline V gene has CDR1 SGHRS and CDR2 YFSETQ. There are 15 residues in the CDR3. V gave up 0 bases and J gave up 2 bases; unmatched junction bases: 4. The CDR3 protein is CASSLEGQRNTEAFF. In DNA form, the CDR3 reads TGCGCCAGCAGCTTGGAGGGACAGAGAAACACTGAAGCTTTCTTT.

The rearrangement joins TRBV7-9 to TRBJ1-2, with 7 bases that match TRBD1. Germline-derived CDR1 and CDR2 are SEHNR and FQNEAQ (reference sequence). The CDR3 consists of 15 residues. The ends lost 4 bases at V and 2 bases at J; junction bases unmatched: 7. CDR3 DNA: TGTGCCAGCAGCTCCCTCAGGGGGGTAAACTATGGCTACACCTTC. It yields the protein CASSSLRGVNYGYTF.

This clone was picked up one time. The CDR3 coding sequence is TGTGCCAGCAGCTCGGGACAGGGGACCTACGAGCAGTACTTC. It codes for CASSSGQGTYEQYF. The chain employs TRBV13 and TRBJ2-7; TRBD1 matches at 10 bases. Looked up from germline, CDR1 is PRHDT and CDR2 is FYEKMQ (reference sequence). With V trimmed by 4 bases and J by 2 bases, 2 bases remained unmatched. This CDR3 has 14 residues. The entire variable domain, with the rest obtained from reference TRBV13 and TRBJ2-7, is as follows: AAGVIQSPRHLIKEKRETATLKCYPIPRHDTVYWYQQGPGQDPQFLISFYEKMQSDKGSIPDRFSAQQFSDYHSELNMSSLELGDSALYFCASSSGQGTYEQYFGPGTRLTVT.

V and J are TRBV6-2 or TRBV6-3 and TRBJ2-1; 8 nucleotides line up with TRBD2. The ends lost 6 bases at V and 4 bases at J; junction bases unmatched: 8. Germline V lookup: CDR1 MNHEY, CDR2 SVGEGT. This CDR3 has 15 residues. Here the CDR3 DNA reads TGTGCCAGCAGCCTACCCCTAGCGGGTTACAATGAGCAGTTCTTC. The encoded protein is CASSLPLAGYNEQFF.

This sequence joins TRBV7-9 and TRBJ2-2; D not certain. The CDR3 loop spans 12 amino acids. Germline V lookup: CDR1 SEHNR, CDR2 FQNEAQ (reference sequence). Between the trimmed V and J ends, which lost 3 bases and 7 bases, there was a span of 6 bases. The CDR3 region is CASSFDYGELFF. The CDR3 DNA follows: TGTGCCAGCAGCTTCGATTACGGGGAGCTGTTTTTT.

The V call is TRBV5-6, the J call TRBJ1-2, with TRBD1 matching 8 bases. CDR1 and CDR2 (germline): SGHDT, YYEEEE. Trimming took 5 bases from V and 5 from J; bases not matched to a gene: 5. The CDR3 has 13 amino acids. CDR3 loop: CASRAGQGYGYTF. DNA of the CDR3: TGTGCCAGCAGGGCCGGACAGGGATATGGCTACACCTTC. Looking up the rest from reference TRBV5-6 and TRBJ1-2 gives the full variable domain: DAGVTQSPTHLIKTRGQQVTLRCSPKSGHDTVSWYQQALGQGPQFIFQYYEEEERQRGNFPDRFSGHQFPNYSSELNVNALLLGDSALYLCASRAGQGYGYTFGSGTRLTVV.

The V and J genes are TRBV10-3 and TRBJ1-3; D uncertain. With 2 bases removed from V and 0 bases from J, the gap between germline ends came to 8 bases. The germline V gene encodes CDR1 ENHRY and CDR2 SYGVKD. The CDR3 covers 15 residues. The chain's CDR3 is CAISEDGLSGNTIYF. CDR3 nucleotide sequence: TGTGCCATCAGTGAGGACGGACTCTCTGGAAACACCATATATTTT.

The chain has TRBV15 and TRBJ2-5; tentatively, D is TRBD2 (5 bases). V lost 0 bases and J lost 3, with 8 bases in between. The CDR3 is made up of 14 amino acids. In germline, CDR1 is LNHNV, CDR2 YYDKDF (reference sequence). CDR3 in amino acids: CATSRENGKETQYF. As DNA, the CDR3 is TGTGCCACCAGCAGAGAGAACGGGAAAGAGACCCAGTACTTC.

This chain links TRBV6-4 with TRBJ1-1, with D uncertain. Germline CDR1 MRHNA, CDR2 SNTAGT. V lost 4 bases and J 3 bases, leaving 9 bases between the germline ends. The CDR3 consists of 13 residues. This CDR3 is CASSVVLDTEAFF. CDR3 bases: TGTGCCAGCAGTGTCGTCCTGGACACTGAAGCTTTCTTT.

This sequence joins TRBV6-5 and TRBJ1-2, with 10 bases identical to TRBD1. Germline V gene data show CDR1 as MNHEY and CDR2 as SVGAGI. The CDR3 has 14 amino acids. J gave up 3 bases and V 5 bases, and 3 bases lay outside the gene matches. The CDR3 loop reads CASSPDRGDYGYTF. In DNA, the CDR3 is TGTGCCAGCAGTCCGGACAGGGGGGACTATGGCTACACCTTC.

This chain joins TRBV5-1 and TRBJ2-7; no definite D call. CDR3 length equals 13 residues. Per the germline V gene, CDR1 is SGHRS and CDR2 is YFSETQ. Trimming removed 1 base at V and 9 bases at J, with 14 bases between. The chain's CDR3 is CASSLTRLDGQYF. The CDR3 coding sequence is TGCGCCAGCAGCTTGACGCGTTTGGACGGGCAGTACTTC.

J is TRBJ1-2 and V is TRBV29-1; no definite D call. The germline V and J ends were trimmed by 1 base and 4 bases, with 7 bases remaining between them. Germline lookup yields CDR1 SQVTM and CDR2 ANQGSEA. This CDR3 region has 12 residues. CDR3 in amino acids: CSVEALSYGYTF. The CDR3 DNA reads TGCAGCGTTGAAGCCCTTAGCTATGGCTACACCTTC.

The CDR3 spells CASSDSAGAGDTQYF. The CDR3 DNA follows: TGTGCCAGCAGTGACTCTGCGGGAGCAGGAGATACGCAGTATTTT. The chain recombines TRBV6-4 with TRBJ2-3; 7 nucleotides align to TRBD2. Germline trimming cut 0 bases from V and 5 bases from J; bases unmatched to any gene: 5. The CDR3 is made up of 15 amino acids. CDR1 MRHNA and CDR2 SNTAGT come from the germline V gene.